Listed below are T cell receptor beta chains from one sample, sequenced in a study of cytomegalovirus exposure and HLA in healthy donors. Only in-frame clones appear in the TCRdb table, and some are missing; sequencing was by immunoSEQ multiplex PCR. The table lists 110,000 or so clones, 69% of them singletons. Sequencing was done on a sample of PBMCs. The receptors derive from a woman aged 70-85 years in good health and CMV-seropositive. Each CDR3 is given with its conserved first and last residue. The D gene is left open where the match is weak. Clone sizes are given selectively: once, few, many, or a class where the clone is expanded.

j_gene	d_gene	abundance	v_gene	CDR3aa
TRBJ2-1	NA	NA	TRBV19	CASTLTWDQGPYNEQFF
TRBJ2-3	TRBD2	few	TRBV10-3	CAISAGLAGGTDTQYF
TRBJ1-5	TRBD1	few	TRBV5-1	CASIWGGQGRIFSNQPQHF
TRBJ1-2	NA	NA	TRBV19	CATSPTRLEGGTF
TRBJ1-1	TRBD1	few	TRBV30	CACSGQGNTEAFF
TRBJ1-2	TRBD1	few	TRBV10-3	CAGTGGAGGYTF
TRBJ1-5	NA	few	TRBV6-1	CASSEIEYSNQPQHF
TRBJ1-2	TRBD1	NA	TRBV5-1	CASSAGTETFNYGYTF
TRBJ2-7	TRBD2	NA	TRBV6-1	CASSALSGGTYEQYF
TRBJ2-1	TRBD1	once	TRBV6-1	CASSRSGQPYNEQFF
TRBJ2-1	TRBD2	few	TRBV7-2	CASSLRLAGGDEQFF
TRBJ1-5	TRBD1	NA	TRBV30	CAWSVQGTRQPQHF
TRBJ2-3	NA	few	TRBV18	CASSPADTQYF
TRBJ1-1	TRBD1	once	TRBV7-9	CASSLGGRGLNTEAFF
TRBJ2-4	TRBD2	few	TRBV7-8	CASSLRRSGRGGRNIQYF
TRBJ1-2	TRBD1	few	TRBV11-2	CASSLDRGEPTYNYGYTF
TRBJ1-2	NA	NA	TRBV5-1	CASSLEGDIYGYTF
TRBJ1-3	NA	few	TRBV7-2	CASVGRGTSGNTIYF